These T cell receptor beta chains were read from a single sample in a study of chemoradiotherapy in HPV16-positive cancers. TCRdb's copy holds only in-frame clones and misses some; the assay was immunoSEQ multiplex PCR. The sample has roughly 32,000 clones, approximately 90% seen once. Specimen: blood, collected from a patient who underwent chemoradiotherapy. These receptors were obtained from a human donor with HPV-associated anogenital cancer. The CDR3 runs from the conserved cysteine through the conserved F or W. The D gene is left open where the match is weak. The size field is filled for only some rows; it gives once, few, many or a size class.

clone size	J gene	V gene	D gene	CDR3 DNA	CDR3 protein
.	TRBJ1-1	TRBV30	.	TGTGCCTGGAAGTTCTCCCCTGGGGACACTGAAGCTTTCTTT	CAWKFSPGDTEAFF
few	TRBJ2-7	TRBV6-4	.	TGTGCCAGCAGTGACGGCCGCTACGAGCAGTACTTC	CASSDGRYEQYF
.	TRBJ2-1	TRBV6-5	.	TGTGCCAGCAGTTCTCCTAAAGGTGCCCTCGTTGAGCAGTTCTTC	CASSSPKGALVEQFF
.	TRBJ2-1	TRBV19	.	TGTGCCAGTAGTATCCCCCCGGGGAGGTCCTACAATGAGCAGTTCTTC	CASSIPPGRSYNEQFF
.	TRBJ1-1	TRBV19	.	TGTGCCAGTAGTACCCGAGTCTCGGGGGACACTGAAGCTTTCTTT	CASSTRVSGDTEAFF
.	TRBJ1-5	TRBV5-1	TRBD1	TGCGCCAGCAGCTTGGAGACAGGGGGAAATCAGCCCCAGCATTTT	CASSLETGGNQPQHF
.	TRBJ2-1	TRBV19	TRBD2	TGTGCCAGTAGTATAACTAGCGGGAGGGCCGTCCACAATGAGCAGTTCTTC	CASSITSGRAVHNEQFF
.	TRBJ2-3	TRBV12-5	TRBD1	TGTGCTAGTGGTTTGGTCGGGACAGGGGTCGGGGATACGCAGTATTTT	CASGLVGTGVGDTQYF
.	TRBJ1-2	TRBV19	TRBD1	TGTGCCAGTAGTAAAGGGGGACAGGGCTACACCTTC	CASSKGGQGYTF
few	TRBJ2-2	TRBV5-4	TRBD2	TGTGCCAGCAGCTTGGCTAGCGGTAACACCGGGGAGCTGTTTTTT	CASSLASGNTGELFF
once	TRBJ1-4	TRBV6-1	.	TGTGCCAGCAGTGAAGCACTACCGGCAGGAACTAATGAAAAACTGTTTTTT	CASSEALPAGTNEKLFF
once	TRBJ2-7	TRBV7-2	TRBD1	TGTGCCAGCAGCTACACCGGGACAGGGGCCGAGCAGTACTTC	CASSYTGTGAEQYF
.	TRBJ1-1	TRBV4-1	TRBD1	TGCGCCAGCAGCCAAGGGGGGACAGGGTTAAACACTGAAGCTTTCTTT	CASSQGGTGLNTEAFF
.	TRBJ1-5	TRBV6-5	.	TGTGCCAGCAGGAACCAGGGGAGCAGCAATCAGCCCCAGCATTTT	CASRNQGSSNQPQHF
.	TRBJ1-4	TRBV29-1	.	TGCAGCGTTGTCTTTGATGGGCGGAGGGGAAAACTGTTTTTT	CSVVFDGRRGKLFF
.	TRBJ2-6	TRBV5-4	TRBD2	TGTGCCAGCAGCTTTCCCCTAGCGGGAAGCTCTGGGGCCAACGTCCTGACTTTC	CASSFPLAGSSGANVLTF
.	TRBJ1-1	TRBV19	.	TGTGCCAGTAGTATTCGAGAACAGGGGAACACTGAAGCTTTCTTT	CASSIREQGNTEAFF
.	TRBJ2-2	TRBV18	TRBD1	TGTGCCAGCTCACGGGACAGCAAAGACGGGGAGCTGTTTTTT	CASSRDSKDGELFF
.	TRBJ1-2	TRBV2	.	TGTGCCAGCAGGGAGGACAGATACAACTATGGCTACACCTTC	CASREDRYNYGYTF
.	TRBJ1-2	TRBV7-9	.	TGTGCCAGCAGCTCACCCGGGACACCCACCGCTAACTATGGCTACACCTTC	CASSSPGTPTANYGYTF
.	TRBJ1-5	TRBV30	TRBD1	TGTGCCTGGAGTGCCGCCCGGGCGGGACAGGGTAACCAGCCCCAGCATTTT	CAWSAARAGQGNQPQHF
.	TRBJ2-1	TRBV5-1	.	TGCGCCAGCAGCAAGCTAGCGCAGAACAATGAGCAGTTCTTC	CASSKLAQNNEQFF
.	TRBJ2-5	TRBV5-8	TRBD1	TGTGCCAGCAGCTTATTGGGACAGGGGAAAGAGACCCAGTACTTC	CASSLLGQGKETQYF
.	TRBJ2-2	TRBV7-2	TRBD2	TGTGCCAGCAGCTTTACTAGCGGGGGCTCGACCGGGGAGCTGTTTTTT	CASSFTSGGSTGELFF
once	TRBJ2-1	TRBV7-9	.	TGTGCCAGCAGCCGCCTATACAATGAGCAGTTCTTC	CASSRLYNEQFF
once	TRBJ1-1	TRBV5-4	.	TGTGCCAGCAGCTTTATGACGGGTGGGGGGACTGAAGCTTTCTTT	CASSFMTGGGTEAFF
once	TRBJ1-1	TRBV6-5	.	TGTGCCAGCAGCCTTAAGAAAGGGAATAGTGAAGCTTTCTTT	CASSLKKGNSEAFF
.	TRBJ2-1	TRBV2	.	TGTGCCAGCAACCAAGAAGGTGAGCAGTTCTTC	CASNQEGEQFF
few	TRBJ1-6	TRBV2	.	TGTGCCAGCCAGACAGACCCTGAGAGGAGCCTCCACTTT	CASQTDPERSLHF
.	TRBJ1-5	TRBV6-6	.	TGTGCCAGCAGTTACCCGGGACACAAGAGCAATCAGCCCCAGCATTTT	CASSYPGHKSNQPQHF
few	TRBJ2-7	TRBV18	.	TGTGCCAGCTCACCACCGACCTCCGAGCAGTACTTC	CASSPPTSEQYF
.	TRBJ1-6	TRBV6-5	.	TGTGCCACCCTACGCGGGTCAAGGGATTCACCCCTCCACTTT	CATLRGSRDSPLHF
.	TRBJ1-2	TRBV5-5	TRBD1	TGTGCCAGCAGCTTGTACGGACAGGGCTCTAAAGGCTACACCTTC	CASSLYGQGSKGYTF
.	TRBJ2-7	TRBV4-3	.	TGCGCCAGCAGCCTAACTCGGGACTCTCCAAGGTACGAGCAGTACTTC	CASSLTRDSPRYEQYF
.	TRBJ2-2	TRBV5-1	.	TGCGCCAGCAGCTTCCAGGGGACCCCCGCGAACACCGGGGAGCTGTTTTTT	CASSFQGTPANTGELFF
.	TRBJ1-3	TRBV4-1	.	TGCGCCAGCAGCCAAGAAAGTGGGGTCCGGAACACCATATATTTT	CASSQESGVRNTIYF
.	TRBJ1-2	TRBV30	.	TGTGCCTGGAGTTTCGACAGGCGCTATGGCTACACCTTC	CAWSFDRRYGYTF
.	TRBJ2-7	TRBV7-6	.	TGTGCCAGCAGCTTAGCCCAGAATAACGAGCAGTACTTC	CASSLAQNNEQYF
.	TRBJ1-2	TRBV19	.	TGTGCCAGTCATGATCTCACCTTC	CASHDLTF
.	TRBJ1-5	TRBV6-5	.	TGTGCCACCCTACCCAATACTAGCAATCAGCCCCAGCATTTT	CATLPNTSNQPQHF
.	TRBJ1-4	TRBV7-6	TRBD1	TGTGCCAGCAGCTTCGAACAGGGCAGGGGGGAACTGTTTTTT	CASSFEQGRGELFF
.	TRBJ1-1	TRBV13	.	TGTGCCAGCACCTACGGACGGTTGGTTGAAGCTTTCTTT	CASTYGRLVEAFF
few	TRBJ2-7	TRBV7-9	.	TGTGCCAGCAGCCCACCAGAGTGGGTCACCTACGAGCAGTACTTC	CASSPPEWVTYEQYF
.	TRBJ2-7	TRBV30	TRBD1	TGTGCCTGGGAGGTGAGGGGGCGGTATGGCGAGCAGTACTTC	CAWEVRGRYGEQYF
.	TRBJ1-3	TRBV7-3	TRBD1	TGTGCCAGCAGCCCTGGGACAGGGGTAGAGGGAAACACCATATATTTT	CASSPGTGVEGNTIYF
few	TRBJ2-7	TRBV11-1	.	TGTGCCAGCAGCCCTTCTAGTTCCTACGAGCAGTACTTC	CASSPSSSYEQYF
.	TRBJ2-3	TRBV11-1	.	TGTGCCAGCAGCTTAAGATTGACGGCTAGCACAGATACGCAGTATTTT	CASSLRLTASTDTQYF
.	TRBJ1-5	TRBV29-1	.	TGCAGCGCCGTCGACGAGAGCAATCAGCCCCAGCATTTT	CSAVDESNQPQHF
.	TRBJ1-1	TRBV10-1	TRBD1	TGCGCCAGCAGTGGGGAGGGACAGGCCAACTCCTTT	CASSGEGQANSF
.	TRBJ2-3	TRBV18	.	TGTGCCAGCTCACGGGTCCAGGGACCTAGCACAGATACGCAGTATTTT	CASSRVQGPSTDTQYF
.	TRBJ2-2	TRBV18	.	TGTGCCAGCTCACCACTCTCGGGAGAGGAGCTGTTTTTT	CASSPLSGEELFF